Following are 20 T cell receptor beta chains from one sample sequenced in a study of blood T cell repertoires in COVID-19. TCRdb keeps only in-frame clones here, not all; method: immunoSEQ multiplex PCR. The sample includes fewer than 250,000 clones, 84% of them seen just once. Source material: PBMCs or T cells enriched from blood (not recorded which). The receptors originated from a woman younger than 45 who had been exposed to COVID-19.

The table lists this clone with a count of one. The chain carries TRBV15 and TRBJ2-3; the match to TRBD2 covers 7 bases. Germline assignment: CDR1 LNHNV and CDR2 YYDKDF (reference sequence). The CDR3 runs 17 residues. J was trimmed by 1 base and V by 0 bases; bases with no gene match: 7. As DNA, the CDR3 is TGTGCCACCAGCAGAGAATTGTGGAGCGGGGGCACAGATACGCAGTATTTT. This translates into CATSRELWSGGTDTQYF. Full variable domain (outside the CDR3, taken from reference TRBV15 and TRBJ2-3): DAMVIQNPRYQVTQFGKPVTLSCSQTLNHNVMYWYQQKSSQAPKLLFHYYDKDFNNEADTPDNFQSRRPNTSFCFLDIRSPGLGDTAMYLCATSRELWSGGTDTQYFGPGTRLTVL.

The CDR3 reads CATSRDPGVASNQPQHF. The CDR3 DNA sequence: TGTGCCACCAGCAGAGACCCAGGGGTTGCGAGCAATCAGCCCCAGCATTTT. The V and J genes are TRBV15 and TRBJ1-5; D possibly corresponds to TRBD1 (6 bases). The germline gives CDR1 LNHNV, CDR2 YYDKDF (reference sequence). Trimming removed 0 bases at V and 1 base at J, with 13 bases between. This CDR3 spans 17 amino acids.

The gene calls are TRBV11-2 and TRBJ2-3; TRBD2 aligns across 10 bases. The V gene end was trimmed by 4 bases and the J gene end by 6 bases; junction bases not matched to a gene: 10. CDR1 SGHAT and CDR2 FQNNGV come from the germline V gene. The CDR3 runs to 16 residues. This CDR3 is CASSSRASGGSDTQYF. The CDR3, as DNA: TGTGCCAGCAGCTCGCGGGCTAGCGGGGGATCGGATACGCAGTATTTT. Full variable domain (remainder filled in from reference TRBV11-2 and TRBJ2-3): EAGVAQSPRYKIIEKRQSVAFWCNPISGHATLYWYQQILGQGPKLLIQFQNNGVVDDSQLPKDRFSAERLKGVDSTLKIQPAKLEDSAVYLCASSSRASGGSDTQYFGPGTRLTVL.

The chain combines TRBV21-1 with TRBJ1-1. TRBV21-1 is described as a pseudogene. The CDR3 loop spans 16 amino acids. The CDR3 loop reads CASSKAGGERKTEAFF. CDR3 in DNA: TGTGCCAGCAGCAAAGCGGGAGGGGAACGAAAAACTGAAGCTTTCTTT.

A word on this clone: The CDR3 does not end in the conserved phenylalanine or tryptophan, so this is likely a read error. The DNA is left out, because the CDR3 cannot be placed on it with certainty; the CDR3 is given as TCRdb lists it. This chain uses TRBV5-5 with TRBJ1-4. The CDR3 is 10 amino acids long, termini counted. Germline V gives CDR1 SGHKS, CDR2 YYEKEE (reference sequence). The CDR3: CASQWPRVHL.

The V call is TRBV7-2, the J call TRBJ2-2, with D possibly being TRBD1 (5 bases). Looked up from germline, CDR1 is SGHTA and CDR2 is FQGNSA. The CDR3 is 15 amino acids. V lost 3 bases to trimming and J lost 1 base, with 9 bases between them. The CDR3 spells CASSLGQGNTGELFF. DNA of the CDR3: TGTGCCAGCAGCTTGGGGCAGGGGAACACCGGGGAGCTGTTTTTT. Full variable domain (rest looked up from reference TRBV7-2 and TRBJ2-2): GAGVSQSPSNKVTEKGKDVELRCDPISGHTALYWYRQSLGQGLEFLIYFQGNSAPDKSGLPSDRFSAERTGGSVSTLTIQRTQQEDSAVYLCASSLGQGNTGELFFGEGSRLTVL.

CDR3 residues: CASSSNNQETQYF. CDR3 bases: TGCGCCAGCAGCTCCAACAACCAAGAGACCCAGTACTTC. J is TRBJ2-5 and V is TRBV5-1, with D uncertain. The CDR3 is 13 residues long. Germline V gene lookup returns CDR1 SGHRS and CDR2 YFSETQ. Trimming removed 3 bases at V and 0 bases at J, with 6 bases between. Complete variable domain (other parts from reference TRBV5-1 and TRBJ2-5): KAGVTQTPRYLIKTRGQQVTLSCSPISGHRSVSWYQQTPGQGLQFLFEYFSETQRNKGNFPGRFSGRQFSNSRSEMNVSTLELGDSALYLCASSSNNQETQYFGPGTRLLVL.

J is TRBJ2-3 and V is TRBV27; the match to TRBD2 covers 12 bases. V lost 2 bases and J lost 13; bases outside the gene matches: 7. CDR3 length: 14 residues. From germline, CDR1 is MNHEY and CDR2 SMNVEV (reference sequence). CDR3 sequence: CASSLALTSGGEYF. In nucleotides, the CDR3 is TGTGCCAGCAGTTTAGCTCTGACTAGCGGGGGAGAGTATTTT.

The table lists this clone with a count of one. This chain's CDR3 is CASGSRDWGNEQFF. CDR3 nucleotide sequence: TGTGCCAGCGGATCCCGGGACTGGGGCAATGAGCAGTTCTTC. V gene TRBV2 combines with J gene TRBJ2-1, with a weak D call TRBD2 (6 bases). Germline loops: CDR1 SNHLY, CDR2 FYNNEI. Trimming pared 8 bases from V and 6 bases from J, leaving 17 bases between. The length of the CDR3 is 14 residues.

The rearrangement links TRBV6-5 to TRBJ1-6; 9 bases line up with TRBD1. CDR3 length equals 15 residues. V shed 5 bases and J 6 bases; nucleotides not matched to a gene: 5. Germline V gene sequence: CDR1 MNHEY, CDR2 SVGAGI. As DNA, the CDR3 is TGTGCCAGCAGTCTCCGGGACAGGGTTAATTCACCCCTCCACTTT. Translation: CASSLRDRVNSPLHF.

This sequence joins TRBV5-1 and TRBJ1-1, with no clear D. Trimming left V 0 bases short and J 3 bases short, with 12 bases between. Germline CDR1 SGHRS, CDR2 YFSETQ. This CDR3 is built from 15 residues. The CDR3 region is CASSLERFSDTEAFF. CDR3 in DNA: TGCGCCAGCAGCTTGGAGCGGTTTTCGGACACTGAAGCTTTCTTT.

Only a few counts were recorded for this clone. The V gene is TRBV28, the J gene TRBJ1-2; D call uncertain. This CDR3 is 17 amino acids long. The V end was cut by 5 bases, the J end by 0 bases, with 19 bases between. Germline CDR1 MDHEN, CDR2 SYDVKM. The CDR3 is CASSHPFKTGANYGYTF. The CDR3 DNA reads as TGTGCCAGCAGTCACCCCTTCAAGACTGGAGCTAACTATGGCTACACCTTC.

V is TRBV19 and J is TRBJ2-7, with D possibly TRBD2 on 5 matching bases. V was shortened by 3 bases and J by 5 bases, with 14 bases between the two germline ends. Germline V CDR1 and CDR2: LNHDA, SQIVND (reference sequence). This CDR3 region has 14 residues. CDR3 nucleotides: TGTGCCAGTAGTATTCGGGGAAGAATCCACGAGCAGTACTTC. This gives the protein CASSIRGRIHEQYF.

The chain is built from TRBV30 and TRBJ1-2; D is possibly TRBD1 (6 bases). This CDR3 spans 15 amino acids. The V gene's germline CDR1 is GTSNPN and CDR2 SVGIG (reference sequence). Trimming took 2 bases from V and 2 from J, leaving 15 bases between them. As DNA, the CDR3 is TGTGCCTGGAGTCGGACCGGGACACAAAACTATGGCTACACCTTC. This sequence encodes CAWSRTGTQNYGYTF.

This clone came up a few times. The chain uses TRBV5-4 and TRBJ2-2, with 10 positions matching TRBD2. This CDR3 region has 18 residues. V gave up 4 bases and J gave up 3 bases; unmatched junction bases: 12. Germline V gene data show CDR1 as SGHNT and CDR2 as YYREEE (reference sequence). Here the CDR3 reads CASSLVSTSGRYTGELFF. CDR3 nucleotide sequence: TGTGCCAGCAGCCTCGTCTCGACTAGCGGGCGATACACCGGGGAGCTGTTTTTT.

The rearrangement uses TRBV12-3 or TRBV12-4 and TRBJ1-2, with a possible D match to TRBD1 (6 bases). The CDR3 is 13 amino acids. Trimming removed 6 bases at V and 6 bases at J, with 14 bases between. The CDR3 bases are TGTGCCAGCAGGCCGGGGGGCGCGCATGGCTACACCTTC. Encoded protein: CASRPGGAHGYTF.

The gene calls are TRBV11-2 and TRBJ1-2; 8 bases map to TRBD1. The CDR3 sequence is 12 residues long. Germline-derived CDR1 and CDR2 are SGHAT and FQNNGV. V lost 6 bases and J lost 4; bases outside the gene matches: 1. CDR3 protein: CASRDRAYGYTF. Written as DNA, the CDR3 is TGTGCCAGCAGGGACAGGGCCTATGGCTACACCTTC.

The V and J genes are TRBV2 and TRBJ2-1, with TRBD2 matching over 7 bases. J gave up 7 bases and V 6 bases, and 6 bases lay outside the gene matches. The CDR3 is made up of 13 amino acids. Germline loops: CDR1 SNHLY, CDR2 FYNNEI. The CDR3 sequence: CASRETSLNEQFF. Written as DNA, the CDR3 is TGTGCCAGCAGGGAGACTAGCCTTAATGAGCAGTTCTTC.

The J gene is TRBJ2-7, the V gene TRBV27; 7 nucleotides line up with TRBD2. The CDR3 spans 16 residues. The trim removed 6 bases at V and 3 bases at J, leaving 14 bases unmatched. Germline V lookup: CDR1 MNHEY, CDR2 SMNVEV (reference sequence). CDR3 sequence reads: CASSQTPGLRLYEQYF. The DNA of the CDR3 is TGTGCCAGCAGCCAAACCCCGGGACTACGTCTCTACGAGCAGTACTTC.

The chain uses TRBV27 and TRBJ1-6; D is unclear. Between the trimmed V and J ends, which lost 5 bases and 6 bases, there was a span of 5 bases. CDR3 length equals 12 residues. Germline CDR1 MNHEY, CDR2 SMNVEV (reference sequence). The CDR3 loop reads CASSPLNSPLHF. The CDR3 region has the DNA TGTGCCAGCAGTCCACTTAATTCACCCCTCCACTTT.